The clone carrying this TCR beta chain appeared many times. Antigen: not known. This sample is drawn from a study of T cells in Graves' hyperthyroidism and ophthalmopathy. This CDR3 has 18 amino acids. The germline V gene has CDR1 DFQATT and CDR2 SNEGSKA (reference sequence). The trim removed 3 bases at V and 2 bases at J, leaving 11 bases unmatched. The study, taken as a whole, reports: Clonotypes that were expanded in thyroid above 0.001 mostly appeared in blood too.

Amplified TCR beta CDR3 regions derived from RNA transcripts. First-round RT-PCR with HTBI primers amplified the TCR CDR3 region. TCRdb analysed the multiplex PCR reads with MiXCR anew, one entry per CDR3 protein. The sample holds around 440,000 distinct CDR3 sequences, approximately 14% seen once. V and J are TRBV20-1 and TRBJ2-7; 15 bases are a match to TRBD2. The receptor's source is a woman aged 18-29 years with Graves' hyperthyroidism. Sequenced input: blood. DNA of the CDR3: TGCAGTGCTAGGCCACCGGGACTAGCGGGGGGCGCAACCTACGAGCAGTACTTC. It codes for CSARPPGLAGGATYEQYF.